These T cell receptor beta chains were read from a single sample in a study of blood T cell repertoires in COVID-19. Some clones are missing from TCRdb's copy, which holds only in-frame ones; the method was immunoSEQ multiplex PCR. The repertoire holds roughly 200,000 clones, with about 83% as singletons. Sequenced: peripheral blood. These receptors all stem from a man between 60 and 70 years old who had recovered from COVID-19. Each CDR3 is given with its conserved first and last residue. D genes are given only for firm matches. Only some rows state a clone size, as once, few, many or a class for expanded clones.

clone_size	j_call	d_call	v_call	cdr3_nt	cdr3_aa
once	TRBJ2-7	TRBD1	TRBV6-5	TGTGCCAGCAGTTATGGGACAGGGGCTTCCGAGCAGTACTTC	CASSYGTGASEQYF
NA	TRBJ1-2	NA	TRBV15	TGTGCCACCAGCAGAGATGGTTTCTCAGCTAACTATGGCTACACCTTC	CATSRDGFSANYGYTF
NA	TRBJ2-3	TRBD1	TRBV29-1	TGCAGCGTTTCCGGGACAGCCACAGATACGCAGTATTTT	CSVSGTATDTQYF
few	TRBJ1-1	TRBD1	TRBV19	TGTGCCAGTAGGCCGCCGGGACAGAGACAAGCTTTCTTT	CASRPPGQRQAFF
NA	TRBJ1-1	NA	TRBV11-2	TGTGCCAGCAGCCAAGATCGGGACACTGAAGCTTTCTTT	CASSQDRDTEAFF
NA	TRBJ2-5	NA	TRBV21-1	TGTGCCAGCTTTTTGGGGGGGAAAAGGCGGGAATTACAAGAGACCCAGTACTTC	CASFLGGKRRELQETQYF
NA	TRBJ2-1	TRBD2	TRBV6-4	TGTGCCAGCAGTGATTTAGCGGGAGGGGTCAATGAGCAGTTCTTC	CASSDLAGGVNEQFF
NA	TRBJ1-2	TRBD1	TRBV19	TGTGCCAGTATCAGGACAGGGGGTAGCCATGGCTACACCTTC	CASIRTGGSHGYTF
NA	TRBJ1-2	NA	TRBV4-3	TGCGCCAGCAGCCAAGAGGTGGTCGGGGGTCCGGGGGGCTACACCTTC	CASSQEVVGGPGGYTF
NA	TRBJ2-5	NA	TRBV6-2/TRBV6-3	TGTGCCAGCAGTTACTGGGGCAGTGAGACCCAGTACTTC	CASSYWGSETQYF
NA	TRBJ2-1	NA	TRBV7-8	TGTGCCAGCAGCTTAGCCTTTGGACAGTTCGAGCAGTTCTTC	CASSLAFGQFEQFF
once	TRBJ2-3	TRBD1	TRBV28	TGTGCCAGCAGTTATGCAGGGCAGGGGGCGCATATAGATACGCAGTATTTT	CASSYAGQGAHIDTQYF
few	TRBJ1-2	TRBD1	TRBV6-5	TGTGCCAGCAGCCCCGGGACAGGGAATGGCTACACCTTC	CASSPGTGNGYTF
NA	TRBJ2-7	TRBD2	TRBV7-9	TGTGCCAGCAGCTTAGACGGCGGGGGGTACGAGCAGTACTTC	CASSLDGGGYEQYF
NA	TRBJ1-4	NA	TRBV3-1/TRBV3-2	TGTGCCAGCAGCCAAGCGGGATCTCTTGGGGAAAAACTGTTTTTT	CASSQAGSLGEKLFF
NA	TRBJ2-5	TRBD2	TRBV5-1	TGCGCCAGCAGCTTGGGACTAGCGGGAGAGACCCAGTACTTC	CASSLGLAGETQYF
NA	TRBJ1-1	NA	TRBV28	TGTGCCAGCAGTCTTATGCAGGGGAACACGAACACTGAAGCTTTCTTT	CASSLMQGNTNTEAFF
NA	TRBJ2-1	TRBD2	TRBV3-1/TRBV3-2	TGTGCCAGCAGCCAAGTGGGGACTAGCGGGAGTCATGAGCAGTTCTTC	CASSQVGTSGSHEQFF
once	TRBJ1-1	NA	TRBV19	TGTGCCAGTAGTCTGGGCGGGCAGAACGCTGAAGCTTTCTTT	CASSLGGQNAEAFF
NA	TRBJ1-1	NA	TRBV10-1	TGCGCCAGCAGTGCGGACAGCGGCACTGAAGCTTTCTTT	CASSADSGTEAFF
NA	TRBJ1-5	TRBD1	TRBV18	TGTGCCAGCTCACCAAACCAGGGGGATCAGCCCCAGCATTTT	CASSPNQGDQPQHF
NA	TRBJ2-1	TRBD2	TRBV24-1	TGTGCCACCAATGACCGGACTAGCGGGGACAATGAGCAGTTCTTC	CATNDRTSGDNEQFF
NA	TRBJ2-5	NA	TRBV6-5	TGTGCCAGCAGTCCTCAGGGGGGAGAGACCCAGTACTTC	CASSPQGGETQYF
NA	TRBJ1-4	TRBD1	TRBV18	TGTGCCAGCTCACAGGACAGGGCCCCCAGTGAAAAACTGTTTTTT	CASSQDRAPSEKLFF
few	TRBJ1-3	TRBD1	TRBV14	TGTGCCAGCAGCCAATTTAGGACAGGGCGAAACACCATATATTTT	CASSQFRTGRNTIYF
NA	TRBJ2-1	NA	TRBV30	TGTGCCTGGAGGAGGTTAGTGAGCAATGAGCAGTTCTTC	CAWRRLVSNEQFF
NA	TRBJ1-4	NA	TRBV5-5	TGTGCCAGCAGCCCCCGGACGGGAAGAAATGAAAAACTGTTTTTT	CASSPRTGRNEKLFF
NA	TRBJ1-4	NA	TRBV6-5	TGTGCCAGCAGTCCTAGGGGTCGAAATGAAAAACTGTTTTTT	CASSPRGRNEKLFF
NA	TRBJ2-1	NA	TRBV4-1	TGCGCCAGCAGCCCCCTTTATCCCGACCGCGGGCTAACGGATGAGCAGTTCTTC	CASSPLYPDRGLTDEQFF
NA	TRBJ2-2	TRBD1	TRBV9	TGTGCCAGCAGCGTAGTAGGGACAGGGTTCGGGGAGCTGTTTTTT	CASSVVGTGFGELFF
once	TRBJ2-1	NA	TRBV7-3	TGTGCCAGCAGCTTAGGGTGGACAGCCAATGAGCAGTTCTTC	CASSLGWTANEQFF
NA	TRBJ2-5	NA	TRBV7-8	TGTGCCAGCAGTCGAGCTCTACCTCCGGGGACCCAGTACTTC	CASSRALPPGTQYF
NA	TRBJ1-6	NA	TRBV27	TGTGCCAGCAGTTTATTAGGGGGTCCTAATTCACCCCTCCACTTT	CASSLLGGPNSPLHF
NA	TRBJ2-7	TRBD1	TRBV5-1	TGCGCCAGCAGCTCAGGGGACAGGGTCTCCTACGAGCAGTACTTC	CASSSGDRVSYEQYF
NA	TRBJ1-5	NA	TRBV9	TGTGCCAGCAGCCCAGGGGTAAGTAGCAATCAGCCCCAGCATTTT	CASSPGVSSNQPQHF
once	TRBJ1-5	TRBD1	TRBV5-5	TGTGCCAGCAGCTTGGGTGGACAGGGTAGCGGTCGGCCCCAGCATTTT	CASSLGGQGSGRPQHF
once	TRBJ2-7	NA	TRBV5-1	TGCGCCAGCAGCATAGGGGGAAGCTCCTACGAGCAGTACTTC	CASSIGGSSYEQYF
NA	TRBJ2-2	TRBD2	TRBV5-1	TGCGCCAGCAGCTTGGGGCCTAGCGGGGACGGTGGGGAGCTGTTTTTT	CASSLGPSGDGGELFF
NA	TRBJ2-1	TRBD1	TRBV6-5	TGTGCCAGCAGGAGCCCGGACAGGGGGCTTAATGAGCAGTTCTTC	CASRSPDRGLNEQFF
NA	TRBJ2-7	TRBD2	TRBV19	TGTGCCAGTAGTAAGGCGGGGGACCACTACGAGCAGTACTTC	CASSKAGDHYEQYF
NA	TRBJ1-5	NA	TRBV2	TGTGCCAGCAGCCGGGGGAGGGCGGGCAATCAGCCCCAGCATTTT	CASSRGRAGNQPQHF
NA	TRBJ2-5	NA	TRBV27	TGTGCCAGCAGTTTACGCCGAGGAGGCGGCTACCAAGAGACCCAGTACTTC	CASSLRRGGGYQETQYF
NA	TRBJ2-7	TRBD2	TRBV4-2	TGTACCAGCAGCCAAGATGCTAGCGGGGGGGGCTACGAGCAGTACTTC	CTSSQDASGGGYEQYF
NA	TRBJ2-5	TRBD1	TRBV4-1	TGCGCCAGCAGCCAAGATCTAATACAGGGGATAATTAAACAAGAGACCCAGTACTTC	CASSQDLIQGIIKQETQYF